Only a few counts were recorded for the clone carrying this TCR beta chain. What it binds is unknown. This record belongs to a study of identical twins. TCRdb reprocessed the 5' RACE reads via MiXCR and lists one record per CDR3 protein. In the table there are about 470,000 distinct CDR3 sequences, 24% of which are singletons. The CDR3 is 16 amino acids. Trimming shortened V by 0 bases and J by 0 bases, and 10 bases separated the two germline ends. Germline V gene lookup returns CDR1 SGHRS and CDR2 YFSETQ. Study-level results: Researchers reported excess low generation probability among twin-shared out-of-frame alpha sequences.

This same sample was also part of a study on T cells expressing NK-cell markers.

The sequenced sample was CD4+ T cells sorted from blood. This sequence originates from a young woman in good health. This chain uses TRBV5-1 with TRBJ1-3; D call uncertain. This CDR3 reads CASSLGQPTSGNTIYF. For the CDR3, the DNA is TGCGCCAGCAGCTTGGGGCAGCCCACCTCTGGAAACACCATATATTTT.